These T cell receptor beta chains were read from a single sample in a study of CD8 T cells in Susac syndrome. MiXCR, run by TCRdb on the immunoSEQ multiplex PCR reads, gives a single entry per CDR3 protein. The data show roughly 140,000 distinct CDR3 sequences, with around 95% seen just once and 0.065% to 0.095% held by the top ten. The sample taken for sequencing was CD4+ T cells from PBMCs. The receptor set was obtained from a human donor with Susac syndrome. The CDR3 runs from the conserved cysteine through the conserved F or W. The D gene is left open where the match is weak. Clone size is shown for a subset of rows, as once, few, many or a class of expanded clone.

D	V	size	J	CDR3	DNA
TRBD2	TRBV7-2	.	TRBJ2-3	CASSLAAAGGPLHTQYF	TGTGCCAGCAGCTTAGCCGCAGCGGGAGGGCCCCTTCATACGCAGTATTTT
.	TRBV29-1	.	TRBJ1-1	CSVEDPGIEAFF	TGCAGCGTTGAAGATCCCGGGATTGAAGCTTTCTTT
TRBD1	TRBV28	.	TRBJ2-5	CASSNRGDRQETQYF	TGTGCCAGCAGTAACAGGGGGGATAGGCAAGAGACCCAGTACTTC
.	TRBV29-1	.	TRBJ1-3	CSAPDRGDGNTIYF	TGCAGCGCTCCCGATCGGGGAGATGGAAACACCATATATTTT
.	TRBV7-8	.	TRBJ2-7	CASSPWGEDYEQYF	TGTGCCAGCAGCCCGTGGGGGGAGGACTACGAGCAGTACTTC
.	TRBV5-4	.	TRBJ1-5	CASSTQPQHF	TGTGCCAGCAGCACTCAGCCCCAGCATTTT
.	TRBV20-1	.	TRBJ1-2	CSARLGSYGYTF	TGCAGTGCTAGATTGGGCTCCTATGGCTACACCTTC
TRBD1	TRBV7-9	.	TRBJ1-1	CASSLAGAGQGPFF	TGTGCCAGCAGCTTAGCGGGGGCCGGACAGGGTCCTTTCTTT
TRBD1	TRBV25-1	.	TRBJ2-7	CASSEYGTGSGEQYF	TGTGCCAGCAGTGAATATGGGACAGGGTCAGGGGAGCAGTACTTC
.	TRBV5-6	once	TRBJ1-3	CASSTHTGPVGTIYF	TGTGCCAGCAGCACCCATACAGGCCCGGTTGGGACCATATATTTT
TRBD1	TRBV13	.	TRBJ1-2	CASSRTGTIGYTF	TGTGCCAGCAGCAGGACAGGTACAATTGGCTACACCTTC
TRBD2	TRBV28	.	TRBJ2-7	CASSPQLAGDEQYF	TGTGCCAGCAGTCCCCAACTAGCGGGAGACGAGCAGTACTTC
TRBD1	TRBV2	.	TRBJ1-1	CASSLGQRNTEAFF	TGTGCCAGCAGTTTGGGACAGAGGAACACTGAAGCTTTCTTT
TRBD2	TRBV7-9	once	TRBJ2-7	CASTLAGGPHEQYF	TGTGCCAGCACCCTCGCGGGAGGGCCCCACGAGCAGTACTTC
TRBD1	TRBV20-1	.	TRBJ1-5	CSARGRGRYQPQHF	TGCAGTGCTAGAGGGAGGGGGCGGTATCAGCCCCAGCATTTT
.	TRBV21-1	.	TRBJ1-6	CASSKGREGSSYNSPLHF	TGTGCCAGCAGCAAAGGAAGGGAGGGCAGCTCCTATAATTCACCCCTCCACTTT
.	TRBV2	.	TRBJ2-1	CASSEGPHEQFF	TGTGCCAGCAGTGAGGGACCCCATGAGCAGTTCTTC
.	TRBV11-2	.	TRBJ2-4	CASSLARLNIQYF	TGTGCCAGCAGCTTAGCCAGACTAAACATTCAGTACTTC
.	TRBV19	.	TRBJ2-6	CASKDRKLTGANVLTF	TGTGCCAGTAAGGACAGAAAGTTGACTGGGGCCAACGTCCTGACTTTC
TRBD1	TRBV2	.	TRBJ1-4	CASSPNRGPNEKLFF	TGTGCCAGCAGCCCCAACAGGGGGCCTAATGAAAAACTGTTTTTT
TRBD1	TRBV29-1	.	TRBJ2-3	CSVEESDRVYTQYF	TGCAGCGTTGAGGAGTCGGACAGGGTATATACGCAGTATTTT
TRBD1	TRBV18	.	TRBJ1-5	CASSGGSLQGGNQPQHF	TGTGCCAGCTCAGGGGGGTCTCTACAGGGGGGCAATCAGCCCCAGCATTTT
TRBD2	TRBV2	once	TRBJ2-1	CASSRIGTSGNSYNEQFF	TGTGCCAGCAGTAGAATAGGGACTAGCGGGAACTCCTACAATGAGCAGTTCTTC
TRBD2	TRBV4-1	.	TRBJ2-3	CASSQDSAGVTDTQYF	TGCGCCAGCAGCCAAGATTCGGCGGGGGTAACAGATACGCAGTATTTT
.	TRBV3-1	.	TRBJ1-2	CASSQSGSYGYTF	TGTGCCAGCAGCCAAAGTGGGTCCTATGGCTACACCTTC
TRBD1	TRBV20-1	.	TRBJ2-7	CSATGTGDYEQYF	TGCAGTGCTACAGGCACAGGGGACTACGAGCAGTACTTC
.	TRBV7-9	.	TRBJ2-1	CASSLAGSRDEQFF	TGTGCCAGCAGCTTAGCCGGCTCACGGGATGAGCAGTTCTTC
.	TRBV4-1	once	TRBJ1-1	CASRQTGNTEAFF	TGCGCCAGCAGACAGACAGGAAACACTGAAGCTTTCTTT